The 11 T cell receptor beta chains presented below share a single source sample, sequenced in a study of blood T cells in healthy people across ages. A second 7 to 11 cycle PCR used barcoded and J-beta primers. TCRdb re-called the 5' RACE reads through MiXCR, storing one row per CDR3 protein. The sample carries about 510,000 distinct CDR3 sequences, about 27% recorded once. The same data also went into a second study, on T cells of mothers and their children.

The sample taken for sequencing was blood. All receptors derive from a boy aged 2 to 10 in good health.

This clonotype turned up a few times. V is TRBV6-2 or TRBV6-3 and J is TRBJ1-2; unclear D gene. Germline CDR1 is MNHEY and CDR2 is SVGEGT. This CDR3 region has 11 residues. V was shortened by 6 bases and J by 12 bases, with 14 bases between the two germline ends. CDR3 nucleotide sequence: TGTGCCAGCAGGGACGAAGGCGGCCACACCTTC. It is translated as CASRDEGGHTF.

This clonotype showed up just a few times. The chain links TRBV18 to TRBJ2-6; D is uncertain. The CDR3 is 15 residues long. V was cut by 2 bases and J by 2 bases, with 7 bases left in between. Germline V lookup: CDR1 KGHSH, CDR2 LQKENI. In DNA form, the CDR3 reads TGTGCCAGCTCACCAGTCCAGGCTGGGGCCAACGTCCTGACTTTC. It specifies CASSPVQAGANVLTF.

The chain has TRBV27 and TRBJ1-2; D may be TRBD1 (6 bases). The ends were cut back, 8 bases at V and 7 bases at J, with 14 bases in the middle. The germline V gene encodes CDR1 MNHEY and CDR2 SMNVEV (reference sequence). This CDR3 region has 12 residues. The CDR3 loop is CASFGGQGGYTF. CDR3 nucleotides: TGTGCCAGCTTCGGGGGACAAGGTGGCTACACCTTC.

This clonotype has just a few counts. The chain couples TRBV24-1 to TRBJ2-1; TRBD1 matches 7 bases. The CDR3 runs to 15 residues. The V gene end was trimmed by 4 bases and the J gene end by 7 bases; junction bases not matched to a gene: 9. Germline CDR1 is KGHDR and CDR2 is SFDVKD. CDR3 sequence (DNA): TGTGCCACCAGTGACCCAGGGGGAAAGGCTAATGAGCAGTTCTTC. It specifies CATSDPGGKANEQFF.

The chain is built from TRBV20-1 and TRBJ2-7; D call uncertain. The germline CDR1 and CDR2 sequences are DFQATT and SNEGSKA (reference sequence). Trimming removed 5 bases at V and 3 bases at J, with 8 bases between. The CDR3 covers 11 residues. Here the CDR3 reads CSAFHDYEQYF. The CDR3 DNA is TGCAGTGCTTTTCATGACTACGAGCAGTACTTC.

This chain joins TRBV3-1 and TRBJ1-6; D is perhaps TRBD1 (5 bases). Germline CDR1 is LGHDT and CDR2 is YNNKEL (reference sequence). V lost 2 bases, J lost 8 bases, and 22 bases lay in between. This CDR3 contains 18 residues. CDR3 residues: CASSQFGAWGNNDSPLHF. In DNA form, the CDR3 reads TGTGCCAGCAGCCAATTTGGGGCTTGGGGGAACAATGATTCACCCCTCCACTTT. Based on the CDR3 plus reference TRBV3-1 and TRBJ1-6, the full variable domain is DTAVSQTPKYLVTQMGNDKSIKCEQNLGHDTMYWYKQDSKKFLKIMFSYNNKELIINETVPNRFSPKSPDKAHLNLHINSLELGDSAVYFCASSQFGAWGNNDSPLHFGNGTRLTVT.

The CDR3 loop is CAWSVNIGRYEQYF. As DNA, the CDR3 is TGTGCCTGGAGTGTAAATATAGGGCGCTACGAGCAGTACTTC. The gene calls are TRBV30 and TRBJ2-5; D is uncertain. With the DNA end fitting TRBJ2-7 better, the J assignment may be wrong. Germline-derived CDR1 and CDR2 are GTSNPN and SVGIG (reference sequence). The CDR3 loop spans 14 amino acids.

The chain employs TRBV12-3 or TRBV12-4 and TRBJ1-6, with 9 nucleotides matching TRBD1. This CDR3 spans 14 amino acids. V lost 2 bases to trimming and J lost 8 bases; unmatched junction nucleotides: 1. The CDR3 sequence is CASSLTGGYSPLHF. The CDR3 DNA reads as TGTGCCAGCAGTTTAACAGGGGGCTATTCACCCCTCCACTTT.

This chain joins TRBV28 and TRBJ2-1, with D possibly matching TRBD2 (5 bases). Germline CDR1 MDHEN, CDR2 SYDVKM. This CDR3 region has 15 residues. The V end lost 5 bases, the J end lost 3 bases, and 14 bases lay between the germline ends. The CDR3 DNA is TGTGCCAGCAGTCCGACCGGACTGGACTACAATGAGCAGTTCTTC. It specifies CASSPTGLDYNEQFF.

This clonotype was counted only a few times. Germline is not matched at one junction end, which may reflect a read error. The J gene is TRBJ2-3, the V gene TRBV20-1; D is perhaps TRBD2 (7 bases). Per germline, CDR1 DFQATT and CDR2 SNEGSKA (reference sequence). The length of the CDR3 is 14 residues. As DNA, the CDR3 is TGCAGTGCTAGAAGGGGGACTACAACAGATACGCAGTACTTT. It encodes CSARRGTTTDTQYF.

This clonotype was seen only a few times. The chain has TRBV2 and TRBJ2-1, with D unresolved. V lost 7 bases and J lost 6, with 16 bases in between. The CDR3 loop spans 14 amino acids. Germline loops: CDR1 SNHLY, CDR2 FYNNEI. CDR3 nucleotide sequence: TGTGCCAGCAATTTAGGTGCTAGTCTCAATGAGCAGTTCTTC. It is translated as CASNLGASLNEQFF.